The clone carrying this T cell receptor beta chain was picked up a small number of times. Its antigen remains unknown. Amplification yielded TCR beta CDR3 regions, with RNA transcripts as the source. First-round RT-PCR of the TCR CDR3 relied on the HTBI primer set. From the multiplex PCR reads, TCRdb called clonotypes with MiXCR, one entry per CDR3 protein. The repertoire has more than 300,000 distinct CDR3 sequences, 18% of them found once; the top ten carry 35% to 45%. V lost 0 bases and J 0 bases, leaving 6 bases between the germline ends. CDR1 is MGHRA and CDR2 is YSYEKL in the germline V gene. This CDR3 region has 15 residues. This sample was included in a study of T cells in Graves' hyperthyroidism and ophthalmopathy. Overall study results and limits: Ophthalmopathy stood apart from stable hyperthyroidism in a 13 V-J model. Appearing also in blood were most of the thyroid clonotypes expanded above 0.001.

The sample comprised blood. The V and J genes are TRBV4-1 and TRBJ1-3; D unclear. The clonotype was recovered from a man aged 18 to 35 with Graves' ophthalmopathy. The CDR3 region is CASSQDTASGNTIYF. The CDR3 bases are TGCGCCAGCAGCCAAGATACAGCCTCTGGAAACACCATATATTTT.